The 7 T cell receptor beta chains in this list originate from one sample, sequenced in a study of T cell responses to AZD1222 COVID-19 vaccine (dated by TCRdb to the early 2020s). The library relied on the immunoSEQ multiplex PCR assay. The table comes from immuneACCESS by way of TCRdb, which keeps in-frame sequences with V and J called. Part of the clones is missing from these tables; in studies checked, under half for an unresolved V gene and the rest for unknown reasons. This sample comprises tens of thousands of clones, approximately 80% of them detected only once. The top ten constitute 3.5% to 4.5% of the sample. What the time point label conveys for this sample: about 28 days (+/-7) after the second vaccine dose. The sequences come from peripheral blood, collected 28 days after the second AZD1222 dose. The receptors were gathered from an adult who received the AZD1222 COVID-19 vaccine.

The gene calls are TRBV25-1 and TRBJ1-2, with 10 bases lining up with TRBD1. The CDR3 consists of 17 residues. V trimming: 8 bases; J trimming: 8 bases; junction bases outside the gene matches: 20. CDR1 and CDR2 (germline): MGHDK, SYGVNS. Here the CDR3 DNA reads TGTGCCAGCCCCGAGGGGACAGGGGCCAAACCTTCAGGGGGCTACACCTTC. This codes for CASPEGTGAKPSGGYTF.

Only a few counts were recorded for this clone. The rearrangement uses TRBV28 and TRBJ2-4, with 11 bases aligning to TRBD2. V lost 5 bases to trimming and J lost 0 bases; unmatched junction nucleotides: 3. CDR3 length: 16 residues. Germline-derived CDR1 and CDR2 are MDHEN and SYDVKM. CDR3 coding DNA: TGTGCCAGCAGTATAGCGGGGGGGCTAGCCAAAAACATTCAGTACTTC. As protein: CASSIAGGLAKNIQYF.

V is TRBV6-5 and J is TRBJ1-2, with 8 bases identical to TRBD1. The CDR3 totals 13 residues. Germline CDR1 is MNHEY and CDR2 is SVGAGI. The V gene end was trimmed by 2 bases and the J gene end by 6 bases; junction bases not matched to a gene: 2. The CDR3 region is CASSYGQGNGYTF. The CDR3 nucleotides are TGTGCCAGCAGTTACGGACAGGGAAATGGCTACACCTTC.

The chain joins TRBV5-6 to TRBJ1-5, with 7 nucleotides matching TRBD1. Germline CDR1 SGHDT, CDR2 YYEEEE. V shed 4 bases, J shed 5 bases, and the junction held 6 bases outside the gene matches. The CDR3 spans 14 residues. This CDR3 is CASSLGTEYQPQHF. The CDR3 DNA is TGTGCCAGCAGCCTGGGGACAGAATATCAGCCCCAGCATTTT.

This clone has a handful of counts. Here the CDR3 DNA reads TGTGCCAGCAGCTTCGTGGGGAGCTCCTACAATGAGCAGTTCTTC. Amino acid sequence: CASSFVGSSYNEQFF. The V gene is TRBV7-8, the J gene TRBJ2-1; weak D call: TRBD2 (5 bases). Trimming took 3 bases from V and 0 from J, leaving 9 bases between them. Germline loops: CDR1 SGHVS, CDR2 FQNEAQ. This CDR3 spans 15 amino acids.

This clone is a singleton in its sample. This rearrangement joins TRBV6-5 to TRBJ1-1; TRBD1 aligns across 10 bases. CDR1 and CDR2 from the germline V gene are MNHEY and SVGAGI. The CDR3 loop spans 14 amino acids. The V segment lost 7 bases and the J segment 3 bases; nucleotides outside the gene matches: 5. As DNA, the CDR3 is TGTGCCAGCATTCCGGGACAGGGGCACACTGAAGCTTTCTTT. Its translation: CASIPGQGHTEAFF.

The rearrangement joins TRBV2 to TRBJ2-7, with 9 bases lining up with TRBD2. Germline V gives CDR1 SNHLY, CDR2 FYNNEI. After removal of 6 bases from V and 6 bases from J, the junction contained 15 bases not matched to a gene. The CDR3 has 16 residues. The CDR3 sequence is CASRRNPGLAGSEQYF. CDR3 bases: TGTGCCAGCAGACGAAACCCAGGGCTAGCGGGAAGCGAGCAGTACTTC. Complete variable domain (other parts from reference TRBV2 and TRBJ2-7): EPEVTQTPSHQVTQMGQEVILRCVPISNHLYFYWYRQILGQKVEFLVSFYNNEISEKSEIFDDQFSVERPDGSNFTLKIRSTKLEDSAMYFCASRRNPGLAGSEQYFGPGTRLTVT.